This T cell receptor beta chain came from a study of OX40 agonist ivuxolimab in advanced cancers. About the study: Patients were treated with intravenous ivuxolimab, dosed at 0.01 to 10 mg/kg and infused every 2 weeks. The mean age was approximately 60 years, ranging from 23 to 79, with roughly four fifths of participants male. Participants could have had prior anti-PD-1, anti-PD-L1 or anti-CTLA-4 therapy, and 40% had some. Broader study findings: Among the lowest peripheral clonal expansion occurred in 0.1-3.0 mg/kg partial responders.

Concerning this clone itself: Its antigen remains unknown.

Germline CDR1 and CDR2: LNHDA and SQIVND (reference sequence). The V gene end was trimmed by 3 bases and the J gene end by 1 base; junction bases not matched to a gene: 2. CDR3 length: 14 residues. Method: immunoSEQ multiplex PCR; TCRdb's copy keeps in-frame clones and lacks some. There are roughly 82,000 clones in the sample; approximately 88% occur only once, and roughly 10% lies in the top ten. This chain joins TRBV19 and TRBJ1-1, with 7 bases matching TRBD1. The source is an adult with an advanced solid tumor such as melanoma, head and neck, liver or kidney cancer. The specimen comprised CD4+ or CD8+ T cells sorted from blood, sampled in a trial of the OX40 agonist ivuxolimab. This CDR3 is CASSMDRKNTEAFF. As DNA, the CDR3 is TGTGCCAGTAGTATGGACAGGAAGAACACTGAAGCTTTCTTT.